The table lists the clone carrying this T cell receptor (beta chain) with a count of one. Produced via immunoSEQ multiplex PCR; TCRdb's table is partial and in-frame only. The table has roughly 300,000 clones, around 92% seen once. One Seattle source followed patients from active infection through their disease course. These data belong to a study of blood T cell repertoires in COVID-19. This CDR3 has 14 residues. Germline V gene sequence: CDR1 SGHKS, CDR2 YYEKEE (reference sequence). Germline trimming cut 6 bases from V and 7 bases from J; bases unmatched to any gene: 12. The sequence derives from a woman in her thirties with COVID-19, enrolled during active disease. Sequenced: peripheral blood. The chain uses TRBV5-5 and TRBJ1-2, with 7 bases lining up with TRBD1. The CDR3 loop reads CASTSQGQVGGYTF. CDR3 DNA: TGTGCCAGCACCTCCCAAGGACAGGTTGGTGGCTACACCTTC. Together with reference TRBV5-5 and TRBJ1-2, the CDR3 gives the full variable domain: DAGVTQSPTHLIKTRGQQVTLRCSPISGHKSVSWYQQVLGQGPQFIFQYYEKEERGRGNFPDRFSARQFPNYSSELNVNALLLGDSALYLCASTSQGQVGGYTFGSGTRLTVV.